This is a list of T cell receptor beta chains from one sample in a study of T cell responses to AZD1222 COVID-19 vaccine. The protocol was immunoSEQ multiplex PCR, while the TCRdb copy is restricted to in-frame clones and leaves out a portion. Here the sample spans about 130,000 clones, 85% to 95% being singletons. The specimen was peripheral blood, collected on day 0 of AZD1222 vaccination. The receptors were sampled from an adult in good health. The CDR3 runs from the conserved cysteine through the conserved F or W. A D gene is named only where the DNA matches it firmly. Size is stated for part of the rows, as once, few or many counts, or as a class when the clone is expanded.

cdr3_aa: CASSQPPTGVDTGELFF
cdr3_nt: TGTGCCAGCAGTCAGCCCCCCACAGGGGTGGACACCGGGGAGCTGTTTTTT
clone_size: NA
j_call: TRBJ2-2
v_call: TRBV6-6
d_call: TRBD1
cdr3_length: 17

cdr3_aa: CASSLESAGYTEAFF
cdr3_nt: TGTGCCAGCAGCTTAGAATCAGCGGGGTACACTGAAGCTTTCTTT
clone_size: NA
j_call: TRBJ1-1
v_call: TRBV7-2
d_call: NA
cdr3_length: 15

cdr3_aa: CAISTSGRPAYNEQFF
cdr3_nt: TGTGCCATCAGCACTAGCGGGAGGCCCGCCTACAATGAGCAGTTCTTC
clone_size: NA
j_call: TRBJ2-1
v_call: TRBV10-3
d_call: TRBD2
cdr3_length: 16

cdr3_aa: CASSSHRDRLNTGELFF
cdr3_nt: TGTGCCAGCAGCTCTCATAGGGACAGGTTGAACACCGGGGAGCTGTTTTTT
clone_size: NA
j_call: TRBJ2-2
v_call: TRBV11-2
d_call: TRBD1
cdr3_length: 17

cdr3_aa: CAWSLGGDTEAFF
cdr3_nt: TGTGCCTGGAGCCTAGGGGGGGACACTGAAGCTTTCTTT
clone_size: NA
j_call: TRBJ1-1
v_call: TRBV30
d_call: NA
cdr3_length: 13

cdr3_aa: CATSDSGLAADEQYF
cdr3_nt: TGTGCCACCAGTGACTCGGGACTAGCGGCCGACGAGCAGTACTTC
clone_size: NA
j_call: TRBJ2-7
v_call: TRBV24-1
d_call: TRBD2
cdr3_length: 15

cdr3_aa: CASSGFRTGPYEQYF
cdr3_nt: TGTGCCAGCAGTGGCTTTCGGACAGGGCCCTACGAGCAGTACTTC
clone_size: many
j_call: TRBJ2-7
v_call: TRBV25-1
d_call: TRBD1
cdr3_length: 15

cdr3_aa: CSASAGEDQPQHF
cdr3_nt: TGCAGTGCGAGTGCAGGGGAGGATCAGCCCCAGCATTTT
clone_size: NA
j_call: TRBJ1-5
v_call: TRBV20-1
d_call: NA
cdr3_length: 13

cdr3_aa: CAAQDGTNEKLFF
cdr3_nt: TGTGCCGCACAGGACGGCACTAATGAAAAACTGTTTTTT
clone_size: NA
j_call: TRBJ1-4
v_call: TRBV15
d_call: NA
cdr3_length: 13

cdr3_aa: CASSFSGGFFQSNEQFF
cdr3_nt: TGTGCCAGCAGCTTTTCAGGGGGATTCTTCCAATCCAATGAGCAGTTCTTC
clone_size: NA
j_call: TRBJ2-1
v_call: TRBV5-6
d_call: TRBD1
cdr3_length: 17

cdr3_aa: CATSDTSGSTYNEQFF
cdr3_nt: TGTGCCACCAGTGACACTAGCGGGAGCACCTACAATGAGCAGTTCTTC
clone_size: NA
j_call: TRBJ2-1
v_call: TRBV24-1
d_call: TRBD2
cdr3_length: 16

cdr3_aa: CASSLADSFNEKLFF
cdr3_nt: TGTGCCAGCAGCTTAGCTGACAGCTTTAATGAAAAACTGTTTTTT
clone_size: NA
j_call: TRBJ1-4
v_call: TRBV7-9
d_call: NA
cdr3_length: 15

cdr3_aa: CAISGRGSETQYF
cdr3_nt: TGTGCCATCAGTGGGAGGGGTTCGGAGACCCAGTACTTC
clone_size: NA
j_call: TRBJ2-5
v_call: TRBV10-3
d_call: NA
cdr3_length: 13

cdr3_aa: CSVHRGLGTEAFF
cdr3_nt: TGCAGCGTTCACAGGGGGCTGGGGACTGAAGCTTTCTTT
clone_size: NA
j_call: TRBJ1-1
v_call: TRBV29-1
d_call: TRBD1
cdr3_length: 13

cdr3_aa: CASSKEPGDSNQPQHF
cdr3_nt: TGTGCCAGCAGCAAAGAGCCAGGGGATAGCAATCAGCCCCAGCATTTT
clone_size: NA
j_call: TRBJ1-5
v_call: TRBV21-1
d_call: NA
cdr3_length: 16

cdr3_aa: CASSIDGGFGETQYF
cdr3_nt: TGTGCCAGTAGTATAGATGGGGGTTTCGGGGAGACCCAGTACTTC
clone_size: NA
j_call: TRBJ2-5
v_call: TRBV19
d_call: NA
cdr3_length: 15

cdr3_aa: CASSDSRQSYGYTF
cdr3_nt: TGTGCCAGCAGTGACTCGAGGCAGAGTTATGGCTACACCTTC
clone_size: NA
j_call: TRBJ1-2
v_call: TRBV6-4
d_call: NA
cdr3_length: 14

cdr3_aa: CASSDGRARAEQFF
cdr3_nt: TGTGCCAGCAGTGACGGTCGAGCGAGGGCGGAGCAGTTCTTC
clone_size: once
j_call: TRBJ2-1
v_call: TRBV2
d_call: NA
cdr3_length: 14

cdr3_aa: CASSRGGYNQPQHF
cdr3_nt: TGTGCCAGCAGTCGAGGGGGGTACAATCAGCCCCAGCATTTT
clone_size: NA
j_call: TRBJ1-5
v_call: TRBV6-5
d_call: NA
cdr3_length: 14

cdr3_aa: CASSSGDGYTF
cdr3_nt: TGTGCCAGCAGTTCGGGTGATGGCTACACCTTC
clone_size: NA
j_call: TRBJ1-2
v_call: TRBV28
d_call: NA
cdr3_length: 11

cdr3_aa: CASSLVPRAGGHSYEQYF
cdr3_nt: TGCGCCAGCAGCTTGGTGCCTCGAGCGGGAGGACACTCCTACGAGCAGTACTTC
clone_size: NA
j_call: TRBJ2-7
v_call: TRBV5-1
d_call: TRBD2
cdr3_length: 18

cdr3_aa: CASSTGLYNQPQHF
cdr3_nt: TGTGCCAGCAGTACCGGACTTTACAATCAGCCCCAGCATTTT
clone_size: once
j_call: TRBJ1-5
v_call: TRBV6-5
d_call: NA
cdr3_length: 14